The TCR beta chain under discussion was sequenced for a study of metastatic and nonmetastatic thyroid tumors. Study-wide points: It was reportedly found that TCR beta diversity was significantly higher in malignant thyroid tumors than in benign nodules, a difference seen in both blood and tumor samples.

Using MiXCR, TCRdb re-called clones from the PCR reads. The sample carries 35,000 to 50,000 clones, 15% to 20% recorded once. Germline V gene lookup returns CDR1 DFQATT and CDR2 SNEGSKA (reference sequence). Germline trimming cut 3 bases from V and 6 bases from J; bases unmatched to any gene: 7. The CDR3 has 13 residues. This clone has at least ten counts. Its antigen remains unidentified. Thyroid surgery took place with no prior treatment in any patient. This receptor was obtained from a female donor with papillary thyroid cancer or a benign thyroid nodule (not recorded which). Some clones in this sample may be carry-over from other donors' samples. The chain has TRBV20-1 and TRBJ1-1, with TRBD1 matching over 7 bases. Sequencing used blood. The chain's CDR3 is CSASGQGEPEAFF. The CDR3 nucleotides are TGCAGTGCTAGTGGCCAGGGGGAGCCTGAAGCTTTCTTT.